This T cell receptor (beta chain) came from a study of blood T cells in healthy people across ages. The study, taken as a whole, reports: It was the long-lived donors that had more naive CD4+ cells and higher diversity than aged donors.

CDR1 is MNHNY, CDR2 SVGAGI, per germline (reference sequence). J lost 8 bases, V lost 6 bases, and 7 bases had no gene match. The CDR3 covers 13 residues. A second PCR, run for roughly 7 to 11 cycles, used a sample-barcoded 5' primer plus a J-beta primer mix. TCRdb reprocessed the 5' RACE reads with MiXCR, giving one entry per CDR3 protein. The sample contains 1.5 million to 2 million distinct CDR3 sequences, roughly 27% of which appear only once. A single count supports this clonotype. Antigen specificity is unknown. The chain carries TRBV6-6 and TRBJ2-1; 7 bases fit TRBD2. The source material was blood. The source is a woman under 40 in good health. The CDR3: CASRRLARHEQFF. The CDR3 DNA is TGTGCCAGCAGGCGACTAGCAAGGCATGAGCAGTTCTTC.